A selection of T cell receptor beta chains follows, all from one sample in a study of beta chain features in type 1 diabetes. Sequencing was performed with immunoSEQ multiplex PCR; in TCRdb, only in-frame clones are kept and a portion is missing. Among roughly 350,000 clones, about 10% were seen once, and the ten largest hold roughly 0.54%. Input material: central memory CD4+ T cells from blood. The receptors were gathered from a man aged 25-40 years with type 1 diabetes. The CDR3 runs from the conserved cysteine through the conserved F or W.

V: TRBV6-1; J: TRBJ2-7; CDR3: CASKYYEQYF
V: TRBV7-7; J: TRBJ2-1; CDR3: CASSWTSGTDEQFF
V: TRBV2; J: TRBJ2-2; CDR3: CASSFPEVTGELFF
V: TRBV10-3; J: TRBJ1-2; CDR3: CAISDSPGYGYTF
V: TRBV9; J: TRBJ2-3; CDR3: CASSVNSGGTDTQYF
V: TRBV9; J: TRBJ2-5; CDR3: CASSVEGFRETQYF
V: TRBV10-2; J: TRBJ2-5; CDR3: CASTEQQETQYF
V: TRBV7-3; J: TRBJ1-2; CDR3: CASSAYRGRTDGYTF
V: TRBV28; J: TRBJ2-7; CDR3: CASSFGQGQYF
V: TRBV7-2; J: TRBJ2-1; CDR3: CASSLNRANEQFF
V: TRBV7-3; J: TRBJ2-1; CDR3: CASSPTSGGNEQFF
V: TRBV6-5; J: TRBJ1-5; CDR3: CASSRRDQPQHF